These T cell receptor beta chains were read from a single sample in a study of T cell responses to AZD1222 COVID-19 vaccine. Sequencing was performed with immunoSEQ multiplex PCR; in TCRdb, only in-frame clones are kept and a portion is missing. The sample yields approximately 150,000 clones, roughly 88% seen once. Sequencing was performed on peripheral blood, taken 28 days after the second AZD1222 dose. These receptors were obtained from an adult who received the AZD1222 COVID-19 vaccine. The CDR3 runs from the conserved cysteine through the conserved F or W. The D gene is left open where the match is weak. Size tells how often a clone was seen (once, few, many) or the class of an expanded clone, and some rows leave it out.

v_call	j_call	clone_size	d_call	cdr3_nt	cdr3_aa
TRBV2	TRBJ2-3	-	TRBD2	TGTGCCAGCAGGTTAAGCGGGGGGGGCACAGATACGCAGTATTTT	CASRLSGGGTDTQYF
TRBV4-2	TRBJ2-3	-	-	TGTGCCAGCAGCCAAGATCTTGGCCCAACGCAGTATTTT	CASSQDLGPTQYF
TRBV6-4	TRBJ2-2	-	-	TGTGCCAGCAGAAGCGAAGGGGGTCTAGGGGAGCTGTTTTTT	CASRSEGGLGELFF
TRBV6-5	TRBJ2-6	-	-	TGTGCCAGCTCTGAGGGTTCTGGGGCCAACGTCCTGACTTTC	CASSEGSGANVLTF
TRBV3-1/TRBV3-2	TRBJ1-2	-	-	TGTGCCAGCAGCCAAAGTAATGGCTACACCTTC	CASSQSNGYTF
TRBV28	TRBJ1-6	-	-	TGTGCCAGCAGCCCCGGCGGGACCCCTTATAATTCACCCCTCCACTTT	CASSPGGTPYNSPLHF
TRBV7-9	TRBJ1-2	-	-	TGTGCCAGCAGCGCCTCGGGATCGGGTTGGAACTATGGCTACACCTTC	CASSASGSGWNYGYTF
TRBV5-6	TRBJ2-7	-	-	TGTGCCAGCAGTTTCGACAGGATCGGCGAGCAGTACTTC	CASSFDRIGEQYF
TRBV10-3	TRBJ2-7	-	-	TGTGCCACAGAAGAGGAGTGGCCGTCGTCCTACGCGCAGTACTTC	CATEEEWPSSYAQYF
TRBV30	TRBJ2-2	-	-	TGTGCCTGGAAGGGTACCGGGGAGCTGTTTTTT	CAWKGTGELFF
TRBV30	TRBJ2-3	-	TRBD2	TGTGCCTGGAGTACTAGCGGGGGGGATACGCAGTATTTT	CAWSTSGGDTQYF
TRBV4-1	TRBJ1-2	-	-	TGCGCCAGCAGCCAAGATGGAGTATTCGGCTACACCTTC	CASSQDGVFGYTF
TRBV6-5	TRBJ2-7	-	-	TGTGCCAGCAGTCCCGAAACGGCCTACGAGCAGTACTTC	CASSPETAYEQYF
TRBV7-9	TRBJ2-3	few	-	TGTGCCAGCAGCTTAGTCACTAGAATAGATACGCAGTATTTT	CASSLVTRIDTQYF
TRBV29-1	TRBJ1-2	-	TRBD1	TGCAGCGTTGCTACAGGGGGCTATGGCTACACCTTC	CSVATGGYGYTF
TRBV27	TRBJ2-7	-	TRBD1	TGTGCCAGCAGTTCTCGGACAGGCGCCTCCTACGAGCAGTACTTC	CASSSRTGASYEQYF
TRBV6-1	TRBJ2-1	-	TRBD2	TGTGCCAGCAGTGAGTCCGTAGCGGGGGGGGCCTATGAGCAGTTCTTC	CASSESVAGGAYEQFF
TRBV5-6	TRBJ2-7	-	-	TGTGCCAGCAGCTTAAAGAAAAACACTAGAACCTACGAGCAGTACTTC	CASSLKKNTRTYEQYF
TRBV28	TRBJ2-5	-	TRBD1	TGTGCCAGCTCCTTGGGACAGAGAGGACGGGAGACCCAGTACTTC	CASSLGQRGRETQYF
TRBV12-3/TRBV12-4	TRBJ1-2	few	-	TGTGCCAGCAGTTTAAGGGCAGGGATTGGCTACACCTTC	CASSLRAGIGYTF
TRBV2	TRBJ1-1	-	-	TGTGCCAGCAGTGTGAGAACTGAAGCTTTCTTT	CASSVRTEAFF
TRBV7-3	TRBJ2-2	-	TRBD2	TGTGCCAGCAGCCCCCATCGACTAGCTGCGAACACCGGGGAGCTGTTTTTT	CASSPHRLAANTGELFF
TRBV29-1	TRBJ2-7	-	TRBD1	TGCAGCGCCACAGGGGTTTCCTACGAGCAGTACTTC	CSATGVSYEQYF
TRBV6-2/TRBV6-3	TRBJ1-5	-	-	TGTGCCAGCAGTTACTCGATGGTGCAACGGGAGGGATATAGCAATCAGCCCCAGCATTTT	CASSYSMVQREGYSNQPQHF
TRBV4-3	TRBJ2-7	-	TRBD2	TGCGCCAGCAGCCAAGATTTGGGACTAGCGGGGAACGAGCAGTACTTC	CASSQDLGLAGNEQYF
TRBV27	TRBJ1-5	-	-	TGTGCCAGCAGCAACCGGGGATATAGCAATCAGCCCCAGCATTTT	CASSNRGYSNQPQHF
TRBV28	TRBJ2-7	-	-	TGTGCCAGTTGGGACTCAAACTGGAAGCCCGAGCAGTACTTC	CASWDSNWKPEQYF
TRBV6-5	TRBJ2-1	-	TRBD2	TGTGCCAGCAGCCCGGGACTAGAGACCAATGAGCAGTTCTTC	CASSPGLETNEQFF
TRBV4-3	TRBJ2-1	-	TRBD2	TGCGCCAGCAGCCGAAAGGGACTAGCGGGTTACAATGAGCAGTTCTTC	CASSRKGLAGYNEQFF
TRBV29-1	TRBJ2-3	-	-	TGCAGCGTTGTAGGGGACGGAAATACGCAGTATTTT	CSVVGDGNTQYF
TRBV27	TRBJ2-7	-	-	TGTGCCAGCACCCTACTTGGAGAGCAGTACTTC	CASTLLGEQYF
TRBV5-1	TRBJ2-3	-	-	TGCGCCAGCAGGCCCCCCGTCAGCGACACAGATACGCAGTATTTT	CASRPPVSDTDTQYF
TRBV28	TRBJ2-7	-	-	TGTGCCAGCAGTTTCTCACAGTTGCGCTACGAGCAGTACTTC	CASSFSQLRYEQYF
TRBV9	TRBJ1-3	-	TRBD1	TGTGCCAGCAGCGTAGCAGGGACAGGCACTGGAAACACCATATATTTT	CASSVAGTGTGNTIYF
TRBV9	TRBJ2-1	-	TRBD2	TGTGCCAGCAGCGTAGACCTAGCGGGAGCGTATGAGCAGTTCTTC	CASSVDLAGAYEQFF
TRBV6-5	TRBJ2-3	once	TRBD1	TGTGCCAGCAGTTGGGACAGGGCCGTGGATACGCAGTATTTT	CASSWDRAVDTQYF
TRBV2	TRBJ2-2	-	TRBD1	TGTGCCAGCAGGGTACAGGGGGACACCGGGGAGCTGTTTTTT	CASRVQGDTGELFF
TRBV7-2	TRBJ2-2	once	TRBD1	TGTGCCAGCAGCCCCCGACAGGGACGCAACACCGGGGAGCTGTTTTTT	CASSPRQGRNTGELFF
TRBV7-9	TRBJ2-1	once	-	TGTGCCAGCAGCCCGGGACACGGGTACAATGAGCAGTTCTTC	CASSPGHGYNEQFF
TRBV6-5	TRBJ1-3	-	-	TGTGCCAGCAGTTACTCGAGCTCTGGAAACACCATATATTTT	CASSYSSSGNTIYF
TRBV3-1/TRBV3-2	TRBJ2-5	-	-	TGTGCCAGCAGCCAAGACAGGGGCTTCGTGGAGACCCAGTACTTC	CASSQDRGFVETQYF
TRBV5-1	TRBJ1-1	-	-	TGCGCCAGCAGCAGGTCCGGGGGTTCGAACACTGAAGCTTTCTTT	CASSRSGGSNTEAFF
TRBV3-1/TRBV3-2	TRBJ2-3	-	TRBD2	TGTGCCAGCAGCGGCACTAGCGGGAGGACGGGAGATACGCAGTATTTT	CASSGTSGRTGDTQYF
TRBV7-2	TRBJ1-6	-	TRBD1	TGTGCCAGCAGCTACCGACAGGGTAGATCACCCCTCCACTTT	CASSYRQGRSPLHF
TRBV6-6	TRBJ1-4	-	TRBD1	TGTGCCAGCAGTGACTTGACAGGGGGGAATGAAAAACTGTTTTTT	CASSDLTGGNEKLFF
TRBV7-3	TRBJ1-1	-	TRBD1	TGTGCCAGCAGCTTAAACTCCCAGGGGGCGAACACTGAAGCTTTCTTT	CASSLNSQGANTEAFF
TRBV18	TRBJ2-5	-	TRBD1	TGTGCCAGCTCTTCGGGACAGGGGGCTTTACCTCAAGAGACCCAGTACTTC	CASSSGQGALPQETQYF
TRBV3-1/TRBV3-2	TRBJ2-1	-	-	TGTGCCAGCAGCCAAGTGCCGGGGTACAATGAGCAGTTCTTC	CASSQVPGYNEQFF
TRBV19	TRBJ2-6	-	-	TGTGCCAGTAGCGTCAGGGAGTCGGACTCTGGGGCCAACGTCCTGACTTTC	CASSVRESDSGANVLTF
TRBV10-1	TRBJ2-1	-	TRBD2	TGCGCCAGCAGTGATGCGGGGGGGTACAATGAGCAGTTCTTC	CASSDAGGYNEQFF
TRBV19	TRBJ1-5	-	TRBD1	TGTGCCGTATGGACAGGAGGCAATCAGCCCCAGCATTTT	CAVWTGGNQPQHF
TRBV30	TRBJ1-6	few	TRBD1	TGTGCCTGGACTACGCGGGACAGCCTGCTTCAAAATTCACCCCTCCACTTT	CAWTTRDSLLQNSPLHF
TRBV19	TRBJ1-2	-	-	TGTGCCAGTAGGGGACGAGCTAACTATGGCTACACCTTC	CASRGRANYGYTF
TRBV19	TRBJ2-3	-	-	TGTGCCAGTAGTATCAAAAATACGCAGTATTTT	CASSIKNTQYF
TRBV7-9	TRBJ1-1	-	-	TGTGCCAGCAGCTCCCAAGGGGGGACTGAAGCTTTCTTT	CASSSQGGTEAFF
TRBV19	TRBJ1-2	-	-	TGTGCCAGTAGTATAGTTTCAGGGACGGTTGGCTACACCTTC	CASSIVSGTVGYTF
TRBV20-1	TRBJ2-7	-	-	TGCAGTGCTAGTGTAGGGGATCGCTACGAGCAGTACTTC	CSASVGDRYEQYF
TRBV9	TRBJ2-5	-	TRBD2	TGTGCCAGCAGCGTAGCAGCCGCGGGAGGTCAAGAGACCCAGTACTTC	CASSVAAAGGQETQYF
TRBV30	TRBJ1-4	once	-	TGTGCCTGGGGAAGGGCAGGGTTTGCTGGTAATGAAAAACTGTTTTTT	CAWGRAGFAGNEKLFF
TRBV4-2	TRBJ1-1	-	-	TGTGCCAGCAGCCCGGGACAACAGAACACTGAAGCTTTCTTT	CASSPGQQNTEAFF